These 9 T cell receptor beta chains originate from one sample sequenced in a study of PD-L1 blockade in urothelial cancer. Using immunoSEQ multiplex PCR, the repertoire was profiled, and TCRdb retains in-frame clones only, with some absent. The sample lists over 65,000 clones, roughly 84% seen once, with about 5.1% in the top ten. The material was PBMCs, obtained around atezolizumab (anti-PD-L1) treatment. The receptor set was obtained from a man aged 65-85 years with urothelial cancer.

This clone appeared once. The CDR3 reads CASSRDRGEAFF. CDR3 sequence (DNA): TGTGCCAGCTCACGGGACAGGGGGGAAGCTTTCTTT. The chain has TRBV18 and TRBJ1-1; TRBD1 agrees at 11 bases. CDR3 length equals 12 residues. With 4 bases clipped from V and 8 bases from J, the junction kept 0 bases outside the gene matches. Germline V gives CDR1 KGHSH, CDR2 LQKENI.

The rearrangement links TRBV9 to TRBJ2-3, with 8 positions matching TRBD2. Per the germline V gene, CDR1 is SGDLS and CDR2 is YYNGEE. The CDR3 covers 15 residues. V gave up 0 bases and J gave up 5 bases; unmatched junction bases: 5. Here the CDR3 reads CASSVAELAGDTQYF. Written as DNA, the CDR3 is TGTGCCAGCAGCGTAGCGGAGCTAGCGGGAGATACGCAGTATTTT.

This clone was recorded at least ten times. V gene TRBV18 combines with J gene TRBJ1-3; a possible D gene is TRBD1 (6 bases). Trimming shortened V by 3 bases and J by 0 bases, and 12 bases separated the two germline ends. Germline V gene lookup returns CDR1 KGHSH and CDR2 LQKENI. The CDR3 has 16 amino acids. The CDR3: CASSPDRLVSGNTIYF. The CDR3, as DNA: TGTGCCAGCTCACCCGACAGGCTAGTCTCTGGAAACACCATATATTTT.

V and J are TRBV11-3 and TRBJ2-7, with D perhaps matching TRBD1 (6 bases). CDR1 SGHNT and CDR2 YENEEA come from the germline V gene. CDR3 length: 14 amino acids. The ends were cut back, 4 bases at V and 5 bases at J, with 15 bases in the middle. The CDR3 nucleotides are TGTGCCAGCAGCTCTCGACAGGCCAGGAACGAGCAGTACTTC. Its protein is CASSSRQARNEQYF.

The chain couples TRBV19 to TRBJ2-3, with D possibly being TRBD2 (6 bases). CDR1 and CDR2 from the germline V gene are LNHDA and SQIVND (reference sequence). V gave up 6 bases and J gave up 0 bases, with 10 bases separating them. The CDR3 runs 14 residues. In DNA, the CDR3 is TGTGCCAGTAGAAGGCGGGATAGCACAGATACGCAGTATTTT. This codes for CASRRRDSTDTQYF.

The table lists this clone with a count of one. The V and J genes are TRBV6-1 and TRBJ1-2; 7 nucleotides line up with TRBD1. J was trimmed by 4 bases and V by 3 bases; bases with no gene match: 5. This CDR3 contains 14 residues. Germline V gene lookup returns CDR1 MNHNS and CDR2 SASEGT. The CDR3 loop is CASSEATGPYGYTF. The CDR3 DNA follows: TGTGCCAGCAGTGAGGCGACAGGGCCCTATGGCTACACCTTC.

CDR3 region: CASRAGQGTSTDTQYF. The CDR3 bases are TGCGCCAGCAGGGCGGGGCAGGGTACTAGCACAGATACGCAGTATTTT. The chain links TRBV4-1 to TRBJ2-3; possible D gene TRBD2, 6 bases. This CDR3 comprises 16 residues. V lost 6 bases, J lost 0 bases, and 16 bases lay in between. Germline V gene lookup returns CDR1 MGHRA and CDR2 YSYEKL.

The genes are TRBV6-1 and TRBJ2-5; 7 bases are a match to TRBD2. The CDR3 has 16 amino acids. Trimming cost V 2 bases and J 4 bases; bases outside gene matches: 10. The germline gives CDR1 MNHNS, CDR2 SASEGT. DNA of the CDR3: TGTGCCAGCAGTGAATGGGCTAGCGGTGGACGAGAGACCCAGTACTTC. This codes for CASSEWASGGRETQYF.

This clone turned up a few times. The rearrangement uses TRBV6-5 and TRBJ1-2; D remains unclear. Looked up from germline, CDR1 is MNHEY and CDR2 is SVGAGI. Trimming took 7 bases from V and 7 from J, leaving 10 bases between them. This CDR3 has 11 residues. The CDR3 reads CASTTGRGYTF. The CDR3 DNA follows: TGTGCCAGCACTACCGGTCGTGGCTACACCTTC.